This T cell receptor (beta chain) stems from a study of blood T cell repertoires in COVID-19. Authors' methods: Researchers report that nucleated cell counts were estimated from reference gene primer amplification. Clones were read by immunoSEQ multiplex PCR, and TCRdb kept only the in-frame ones, dropping some. The D gene and trimming were derived from the DNA, and the V and J assignments and clone size from that table. The sample consists of fewer than 200,000 clones, less than 85% of them appearing once. The CDR3 is 14 residues long. Trimming took off 1 base at V and 4 bases at J, with 8 bases between the two ends. CDR1 is SGHRS and CDR2 is YFSETQ in the germline V gene.

The source of this sequence is a woman aged 80 or over with acute or convalescent COVID-19. The chain couples TRBV5-1 to TRBJ2-2; D may be TRBD1 (6 bases). Sequenced: peripheral blood. The CDR3 bases are TGCGCCAGCAGCTTGACAGGGCTCACCGGGGAGCTGTTTTTT. It encodes CASSLTGLTGELFF. The complete variable domain, with remaining parts taken from reference TRBV5-1 and TRBJ2-2, reads KAGVTQTPRYLIKTRGQQVTLSCSPISGHRSVSWYQQTPGQGLQFLFEYFSETQRNKGNFPGRFSGRQFSNSRSEMNVSTLELGDSALYLCASSLTGLTGELFFGEGSRLTVL.